The rows below give T cell receptor beta chains drawn from one sample of a study of shared clonotypes between healthy human individuals. Produced via immunoSEQ multiplex PCR; TCRdb's table is partial and in-frame only. The data hold some 1 million clones, with about 75% observed a single time. The specimen was memory CD4+ T cells sorted from blood. The receptors derive from a man between 18 and 35 years old in good health. Both conserved end residues are part of each CDR3.

cdr3_length,v_call,j_call,cdr3_aa
14,TRBV7-3,TRBJ2-2,CASSTGGNTGELFF
14,TRBV2,TRBJ2-1,CASSATSAYNEQFF
13,TRBV11-2,TRBJ2-7,CASSLGPAYEQYF
14,TRBV28,TRBJ2-2,CASSSRLSTGELFF
13,TRBV30,TRBJ1-2,CAWTSSGRYGYTF
15,TRBV5-1,TRBJ1-1,CASSLVGGMNTEAFF
14,TRBV9,TRBJ2-5,CASSGADRQETQYF
11,TRBV25-1,TRBJ2-5,CASSRGETQYF
13,TRBV5-1,TRBJ2-7,CASSPPGTGEQYF
13,TRBV13,TRBJ1-1,CASSRGGHSEAFF
13,TRBV27,TRBJ2-7,CASGRVPTYEQYF
15,TRBV6-6,TRBJ2-2,CATRMGSGNTGELFF
16,TRBV6-6,TRBJ1-1,CASSHDPGRKNTEAFF
14,TRBV10-1,TRBJ1-1,CASSGQGVGTEAFF
13,TRBV2,TRBJ2-7,CASSEPFRGEQYF
16,TRBV27,TRBJ2-5,CASSRSWTGSAETQYF
15,TRBV29-1,TRBJ1-1,CSVGASPLMNTEAFF
14,TRBV19,TRBJ1-2,CASTPGTANYGYTF
15,TRBV11-3,TRBJ2-7,CASSQGGNSAYEQYF
14,TRBV28,TRBJ1-2,CASSWADLNYGYTF
14,TRBV18,TRBJ2-5,CASSPGLAWETQYF
16,TRBV5-1,TRBJ2-3,CASNVRRGLGADTQYF
16,TRBV25-1,TRBJ1-6,CASSEPGTANNSPLHF
14,TRBV6-1,TRBJ2-7,CASSVNENPYEQYF
15,TRBV5-1,TRBJ2-3,CASTLRGRGTDTQYF
12,TRBV5-1,TRBJ2-5,CASSFLGGTQYF